This TCR beta chain was identified in a study of OX40 agonist ivuxolimab in advanced cancers. Study overall: Among those enrolled, mean age was about 60 years (range roughly 20 to 79) and 75% to 85% were male. Study-level points and caveats: The study found among the lowest clonal expansion in partial responders at 0.1-3.0 mg/kg. Both blood CD4+ and CD8+ T cells showed clonal growth by week 6 at 0.1 to 3.0 mg/kg. Still undetermined is the antigen specificity of the expanded peripheral T cells.

The junction had 10 bases not matched to a gene; V was cut back by 10 bases and J by 3 bases. This CDR3 contains 14 residues. Germline-derived CDR1 and CDR2 are LNHDA and SQIVND (reference sequence). To note about this clone: Its antigen is unidentified.

Sequencing used immunoSEQ multiplex PCR; TCRdb keeps in-frame clones, though not all of them. The repertoire holds about 96,000 clones, with more than 80% as singletons. The specimen was CD4+ or CD8+ T cells sorted from blood, collected in a trial of the OX40 agonist ivuxolimab. This TCR was recovered from an adult with an advanced solid tumor such as melanoma, head and neck, liver or kidney cancer. This sequence joins TRBV19 and TRBJ1-2, with 8 bases lining up with TRBD1. CDR3 residues: CATKPGTGDYGYTF. CDR3 coding DNA: TGTGCCACCAAACCCGGGACAGGAGACTATGGCTACACCTTC.